Shown below are 10 T cell receptor beta chains from a single sample sequenced in a study of shared clonotypes between healthy human individuals. The naive CD8 population came from CD45RO-negative cells selected for CCR7, without terminally differentiated effector memory CD45RA+ cells. Clones were sequenced by immunoSEQ multiplex PCR, and TCRdb holds only the in-frame ones, with some missing. The repertoire holds about 1.9 million clones, with 80% to 95% as singletons. Sequences were obtained from naive CD8+ T cells from PBMCs. The receptors stem from a man aged 18 to 29 in good health. Some clones in this sample may be carry-over from other donors' samples.

V and J are TRBV7-9 and TRBJ2-1, with TRBD2 matching over 11 bases. The trim removed 4 bases at V and 1 base at J, leaving 9 bases unmatched. Germline V gene data show CDR1 as SEHNR and CDR2 as FQNEAQ (reference sequence). The length of the CDR3 is 18 residues. CDR3 residues: CASSYLAGGPRSYNEQFF. CDR3 DNA: TGTGCCAGCAGCTATCTAGCGGGAGGTCCCAGATCCTACAATGAGCAGTTCTTC.

J is TRBJ1-1 and V is TRBV9, with TRBD1 identical over 12 bases. Germline-derived CDR1 and CDR2 are SGDLS and YYNGEE. The CDR3 sequence is 18 residues long. The ends lost 0 bases at V and 1 base at J; junction bases unmatched: 7. The CDR3 DNA reads as TGTGCCAGCAGCGTAGTAGTGGGGACAGGGGGCAGGAACACTGAAGCTTTCTTT. Its translation is CASSVVVGTGGRNTEAFF.

The chain has TRBV2 and TRBJ2-7; 16 bases fit TRBD2. The CDR3 has 18 amino acids. Germline trimming cut 6 bases from V and 2 bases from J; bases unmatched to any gene: 10. CDR1 is SNHLY and CDR2 is FYNNEI in the germline V gene. The CDR3 is CASRGPGLAGGPPYEQYF. CDR3 sequence (DNA): TGTGCCAGCAGGGGACCGGGACTAGCGGGAGGGCCCCCCTACGAGCAGTACTTC.

The chain employs TRBV6-5 and TRBJ2-7; 10 bases map to TRBD1. J was trimmed by 2 bases and V by 5 bases; bases with no gene match: 6. From germline, CDR1 is MNHEY and CDR2 SVGAGI. This CDR3 has 15 residues. CDR3 nucleotide sequence: TGTGCCAGCAGTGCCCGGGACAGGGGACCCTACGAGCAGTACTTC. Translation: CASSARDRGPYEQYF.

The rearrangement joins TRBV5-1 to TRBJ1-1; 7 positions agree with TRBD1. Germline trimming cut 4 bases from V and 0 bases from J; bases unmatched to any gene: 9. This CDR3 spans 16 amino acids. Germline V gene lookup returns CDR1 SGHRS and CDR2 YFSETQ. CDR3 DNA sequence: TGCGCCAGCAGCCCAGTGGGACAGCAAGTGAACACTGAAGCTTTCTTT. Its protein product is CASSPVGQQVNTEAFF.

The gene calls are TRBV5-5 and TRBJ2-1; either TRBD1 or TRBD2 may fit D (5 bases each). V shed 4 bases and J shed 2 bases, with 25 bases lying between them. Per the germline V gene, CDR1 is SGHKS and CDR2 is YYEKEE (reference sequence). The CDR3 is 19 amino acids. This CDR3 reads CASSPRSSRAGDPYNEQFF. For the CDR3, the DNA is TGTGCCAGCAGCCCACGGTCAAGTCGGGCTGGGGACCCCTACAATGAGCAGTTCTTC. The complete variable domain, with remaining parts taken from reference TRBV5-5 and TRBJ2-1, reads DAGVTQSPTHLIKTRGQQVTLRCSPISGHKSVSWYQQVLGQGPQFIFQYYEKEERGRGNFPDRFSARQFPNYSSELNVNALLLGDSALYLCASSPRSSRAGDPYNEQFFGPGTRLTVL.

The chain joins TRBV10-3 to TRBJ2-7; D is unclear. V lost 11 bases and J 0 bases, leaving 14 bases between the germline ends. The germline CDR1 and CDR2 sequences are ENHRY and SYGVKD. The CDR3 runs 13 residues. Here the CDR3 DNA reads TGTGCCGTGCTGGCTGAGGCCTCCTACGAGCAGTACTTC. Residues: CAVLAEASYEQYF.

CDR3 nucleotide sequence: TGTGCCAGCAGTGTGGGGACTAGCGGACCTAATGAGCAGTTCTTC. It translates to CASSVGTSGPNEQFF. The V gene is TRBV27, the J gene TRBJ2-1; TRBD2 matches at 11 bases. Germline CDR1 is MNHEY and CDR2 is SMNVEV (reference sequence). V lost 5 bases, J lost 7 bases, and 7 bases stayed unmatched. CDR3 length equals 15 residues.

This rearrangement joins TRBV7-3 to TRBJ2-2; D is possibly TRBD2 (6 bases). The CDR3 spans 14 residues. CDR1 and CDR2 (germline): SGHTA, FQGTGA. V lost 4 bases and J lost 3, with 9 bases in between. The DNA of the CDR3 is TGTGCCAGCAGCTCGGGACTGGACACCGGGGAGCTGTTTTTT. It yields the protein CASSSGLDTGELFF.

The V gene is TRBV5-6, the J gene TRBJ2-1; D remains unclear. The CDR3 loop spans 17 amino acids. V lost 2 bases to trimming and J lost 5 bases, with 20 bases between them. Germline V gene sequence: CDR1 SGHDT, CDR2 YYEEEE. The CDR3 protein is CASSLRSLSFGDNEQFF. Here the CDR3 DNA reads TGTGCCAGCAGCTTACGTAGTCTTTCGTTTGGGGACAATGAGCAGTTCTTC.